This entry is about one T cell receptor (beta chain). Preparation of the TCRbeta library involved a method that used unique molecular identifiers. TCRdb reprocessed the PCR reads via MiXCR and lists one record per CDR3 protein. The sample includes nearly 400,000 distinct CDR3 sequences, about a fifth seen only once; the top ten take 3% to 4%. The data derive from a study of T-cell reconstitution after alpha-beta-depleted transplantation in children. Trimming cost V 4 bases and J 8 bases; bases outside gene matches: 6. In germline, CDR1 is LNHDA, CDR2 SQIVND (reference sequence). The length of the CDR3 is 14 residues.

This clonotype was sampled from a human donor who donated a stem cell graft to a child with acute myeloid leukemia. The chain uses TRBV19 and TRBJ1-4, with 8 bases fitting TRBD1. The sequences come from PBMCs from the stem cell graft donor, collected from the stem cell graft. For the CDR3, the DNA is TGTGCCAGTAGTACCTCGGACAGGGACGAAAAACTGTTTTTT. Residues: CASSTSDRDEKLFF. Using reference TRBV19 and TRBJ1-4 for the parts outside the CDR3, the full variable domain is DGGITQSPKYLFRKEGQNVTLSCEQNLNHDAMYWYRQDPGQGLRLIYYSQIVNDFQKGDIAEGYSVSREKKESFPLTVTSAQKNPTAFYLCASSTSDRDEKLFFGSGTQLSVL.